This TCR beta chain is from a study of type 1 and type 2 diabetes patients. General study points: Type 2 diabetes and control V and J usage correlated highly, about 0.97.

Genomic DNA was the PCR template. The TCR beta CDR3 region was amplified using 30 forward and 13 reverse primers. TCRdb analysed the multiplex PCR reads with MiXCR anew, one entry per CDR3 protein. The sample lists 280,000 or so distinct CDR3 sequences, roughly 50% occurring once. Trimming shortened V by 6 bases and J by 4 bases, and 7 bases separated the two germline ends. Germline CDR1 reads WSHSY; CDR2 reads SAAADI. CDR3 length equals 12 residues. Details on this clonotype: As yet, its antigen is unknown.

The sequencing sample was made of peripheral blood mononuclear cells (PBMCs). The sequence was obtained from a man between 18 and 29 years old with type 2 diabetes. The V gene is TRBV10-2, the J gene TRBJ2-1; D is unclear. In DNA form, the CDR3 reads TGCGCCAGCAGGGCTAGTTACAATGAGCAGTTCTTC. Translation: CASRASYNEQFF.